This TCR beta chain originates from a study of T-cell memory formation after mild COVID-19. Broader study findings: Clones contracting across day 15 to 85 had a balanced CD4/CD8 profile; later expanding clones leaned CD4+. Contracting CD4+ clones lay largely in CM and EM, with CD8+ ones residing in EMRA.

TCRdb re-called the 5' RACE reads with MiXCR, one entry per CDR3 protein. The sample has about 430,000 distinct CDR3 sequences, more than 20% seen once. This clonotype was seen a few times. The antigen is unknown. Per the germline V gene, CDR1 is LGHNA and CDR2 is YNFKEQ. The CDR3 has 14 residues. The V end was cut by 4 bases, the J end by 3 bases, with 7 bases between. Sequenced input: PBMCs or a T cell subset sorted from them (not recorded which). The V call is TRBV4-2, the J call TRBJ2-6; no firm D call. The clonotype comes from an adult woman who had mild COVID-19 (a few samples of this study predate the infection). Cell type and time point are not known. CDR3 region: CASSRARGANVLTF. Written as DNA, the CDR3 is TGTGCCAGCAGCCGCGCACGTGGGGCCAACGTCCTGACTTTC.